This record covers a single TCR beta chain. These data are taken from a study of blood T cell repertoires in COVID-19. Original data processing: Reference gene primers were amplified, and this amplification served to estimate nucleated cell counts. This table comes from immunoSEQ multiplex PCR, and its TCRdb copy is limited to in-frame clones, with some not included. That table furnishes V, J and clone size, whereas the DNA furnished D and trimming. The table has under 200,000 clones, about nine tenths seen once. The CDR3 totals 16 residues. The germline CDR1 and CDR2 sequences are SGHVS and FQNEAQ. Trimming cost V 1 base and J 5 bases; bases outside gene matches: 11.

The chain uses TRBV7-8 and TRBJ2-7; 7 bases are shared with TRBD2. The sequence was collected from a man younger than 35 with acute or convalescent COVID-19. Material for sequencing was peripheral blood. The CDR3 sequence: CASSLGLVGAGDEQYF. The CDR3 bases are TGTGCCAGCAGCTTAGGATTAGTGGGCGCGGGGGACGAGCAGTACTTC.